Below, 17 T cell receptor beta chains from the same sample are listed, as sequenced in a study of blood T cell repertoires in COVID-19 (dated by TCRdb to about 2020). Libraries came from the immunoSEQ multiplex PCR assay. Sourced from immuneACCESS, this table was stored by TCRdb with only in-frame sequences that have V and J called. A share of the clones is absent; for the studies checked, an unresolved V gene accounts for under half, and the remainder has no known explanation. In this sample the table shows 200,000 to 300,000 clones, about 87% of which occur a single time. The ten largest account for 2.5% of the sample. The sequencing sample was made of PBMCs or T cells enriched from blood (not recorded which). Receptors were obtained from a woman aged 40 to 50 with acute COVID-19.

This chain joins TRBV3-1 (or the pseudogene TRBV3-2) and TRBJ1-4, with no clear D. The ends were cut back, 3 bases at V and 10 bases at J, with 15 bases in the middle. The germline V gene encodes CDR1 LGHDT and CDR2 YNNKEL (reference sequence). The CDR3 covers 14 residues. In nucleotides, the CDR3 is TGTGCCAGCAGCCAGGGTCGACCGTCAGGAAAACTGTTTTTT. Its protein product is CASSQGRPSGKLFF.

In DNA, the CDR3 is TGTGCCAGTAGTATCGCCCTAGGTGTCAATGAGCAGTTCTTC. Translated: CASSIALGVNEQFF. The rearrangement uses TRBV19 and TRBJ2-1; D not certain. Trimming cost V 3 bases and J 6 bases, with 12 bases left between them. The CDR3 contains 14 residues. Germline V gene lookup returns CDR1 LNHDA and CDR2 SQIVND (reference sequence).

This sequence joins TRBV6-2 or TRBV6-3 and TRBJ2-3; D is possibly TRBD2 (5 bases). The ends were cut back, 5 bases at V and 5 bases at J, with 11 bases in the middle. The CDR3 consists of 13 residues. Germline V gives CDR1 MNHEY, CDR2 SVGEGT. CDR3 nucleotides: TGTGCCAGCAGTCCGCCCCGGGGAGATACGCAGTATTTT. Residues: CASSPPRGDTQYF.

The chain employs TRBV7-9 and TRBJ1-2, with D maybe TRBD1 (5 bases). The germline V and J ends were trimmed by 3 bases and 8 bases, with 13 bases remaining between them. The CDR3 has 13 residues. From germline, CDR1 is SEHNR and CDR2 FQNEAQ (reference sequence). The CDR3 nucleotides are TGTGCCAGCAGCTTGTCACTCGGGGGAGGCTACACCTTC. It is translated as CASSLSLGGGYTF.

The chain recombines TRBV5-1 with TRBJ1-1; tentative D call: TRBD1 (5 bases). Germline V lookup: CDR1 SGHRS, CDR2 YFSETQ. This CDR3 comprises 15 residues. The ends were cut back, 0 bases at V and 5 bases at J, with 14 bases in the middle. The CDR3 region has the DNA TGCGCCAGCAGCTTGGCGGGGGAGGTATATACTGAAGCTTTCTTT. Protein product: CASSLAGEVYTEAFF.

This chain connects TRBV12-3 or TRBV12-4 to TRBJ1-2, with D perhaps matching TRBD1 (5 bases). The V end lost 2 bases, the J end lost 4 bases, and 8 bases lay between the germline ends. The CDR3 has 13 amino acids. The CDR3 DNA sequence: TGTGCCAGCAGTTTATGGGGGGGCTATGGCTACACCTTC. Translated: CASSLWGGYGYTF.

The rearrangement links TRBV9 to TRBJ1-2; 10 bases are shared with TRBD1. CDR1 SGDLS and CDR2 YYNGEE come from the germline V gene. The CDR3 contains 13 residues. The V segment lost 3 bases and the J segment 7 bases; nucleotides outside the gene matches: 3. The CDR3 nucleotides read TGTGCCAGCAGCGCCGGGACAGGGGTTGGCTACACCTTC. This codes for CASSAGTGVGYTF.

This chain uses TRBV24-1 with TRBJ2-1; maybe TRBD1 (7 bases). V was cut by 3 bases and J by 7 bases, with 24 bases left in between. Per germline, CDR1 KGHDR and CDR2 SFDVKD. The CDR3 contains 18 residues. The CDR3 here is CATSDPGRGAAEENEQFF. CDR3 in DNA: TGTGCCACCAGTGATCCAGGCAGGGGGGCAGCAGAGGAAAATGAGCAGTTCTTC.

This clone was seen once. The chain links TRBV5-1 to TRBJ1-4; weak D call: TRBD1 (5 bases). The CDR3 extends over 16 amino acids. V was cut by 4 bases and J by 0 bases, with 13 bases left in between. CDR1 is SGHRS, CDR2 YFSETQ, per germline. CDR3 DNA: TGCGCCAGCAGCCGGGGGGACCGCGCAACTAATGAAAAACTGTTTTTT. Its protein is CASSRGDRATNEKLFF. Looking up the rest from reference TRBV5-1 and TRBJ1-4 gives the full variable domain: KAGVTQTPRYLIKTRGQQVTLSCSPISGHRSVSWYQQTPGQGLQFLFEYFSETQRNKGNFPGRFSGRQFSNSRSEMNVSTLELGDSALYLCASSRGDRATNEKLFFGSGTQLSVL.

The chain carries TRBV7-2 and TRBJ1-4, with 7 nucleotides matching TRBD1. The junction had 7 bases not matched to a gene; V was cut back by 7 bases and J by 2 bases. The CDR3 length is 15 residues. Germline CDR1 is SGHTA and CDR2 is FQGNSA. The CDR3 loop reads CASNILGQTNEKLFF. CDR3 nucleotide sequence: TGTGCCAGCAACATTCTGGGACAGACTAATGAAAAACTGTTTTTT.

The chain is built from TRBV5-1 and TRBJ2-2; tentatively, D is TRBD2 (5 bases). The CDR3 has 16 amino acids. Trimming removed 3 bases at V and 3 bases at J, with 15 bases between. Germline CDR1 reads SGHRS; CDR2 reads YFSETQ. CDR3 DNA sequence: TGCGCCAGCAGCTCCGGGATCACCACGTACACCGGGGAGCTGTTTTTT. This codes for CASSSGITTYTGELFF.

V is TRBV7-9 and J is TRBJ1-6; 10 bases match TRBD1. The germline gives CDR1 SEHNR, CDR2 FQNEAQ (reference sequence). V lost 5 bases to trimming and J lost 7 bases; unmatched junction nucleotides: 5. The CDR3 covers 15 residues. The CDR3 bases are TGTGCCAGCAGCATCGGGACAGGGGCCAATTCACCCCTCCACTTT. Amino acids: CASSIGTGANSPLHF.

The chain carries TRBV9 and TRBJ2-7; D gene ambiguous. There are 14 residues in the CDR3. The germline V gene has CDR1 SGDLS and CDR2 YYNGEE. V dropped 3 bases and J dropped 6 bases, with 16 bases sitting between them. CDR3 in amino acids: CASSGAVATAEQYF. The CDR3 DNA reads TGTGCCAGCAGCGGTGCCGTGGCCACAGCCGAGCAGTACTTC.

The chain employs TRBV9 and TRBJ2-2, with 7 bases identical to TRBD2. Germline loops: CDR1 SGDLS, CDR2 YYNGEE. The J segment lost 5 bases and the V segment lost 3 bases, leaving 1 base of the junction unmatched. The CDR3 loop spans 13 amino acids. CDR3 nucleotides: TGTGCCAGCAGCGGCGGGAGAACCGGGGAGCTGTTTTTT. Its translation: CASSGGRTGELFF.

The V call is TRBV5-1, the J call TRBJ1-1; D gene unclear. CDR3 size: 14 residues. Trimming removed 4 bases from V and 1 base from J, with 11 bases in between. The V gene's germline CDR1 is SGHRS and CDR2 YFSETQ. The CDR3 loop reads CASSPSSGNTEAFF. The CDR3 coding sequence is TGCGCCAGCAGCCCCTCCTCCGGGAACACTGAAGCTTTCTTT.

DNA for the CDR3: TGTGCCAGCAGCGAGGGGATGATATATAACTATGGCTACACCTTC. Translating it yields CASSEGMIYNYGYTF. The V call is TRBV9, the J call TRBJ1-2, with a weak D call TRBD1 (5 bases). Per the germline V gene, CDR1 is SGDLS and CDR2 is YYNGEE. V was shortened by 3 bases and J by 1 base, with 13 bases between the two germline ends. This CDR3 comprises 15 residues.

The chain employs TRBV5-5 and TRBJ2-3; D gene uncertain. CDR3 length equals 12 residues. Trimming left V 0 bases short and J 6 bases short, with 5 bases between. Germline V gene lookup returns CDR1 SGHKS and CDR2 YYEKEE (reference sequence). This chain's CDR3 is CASSLVPDTQYF. In nucleotides, the CDR3 is TGTGCCAGCAGCTTGGTCCCGGATACGCAGTATTTT.